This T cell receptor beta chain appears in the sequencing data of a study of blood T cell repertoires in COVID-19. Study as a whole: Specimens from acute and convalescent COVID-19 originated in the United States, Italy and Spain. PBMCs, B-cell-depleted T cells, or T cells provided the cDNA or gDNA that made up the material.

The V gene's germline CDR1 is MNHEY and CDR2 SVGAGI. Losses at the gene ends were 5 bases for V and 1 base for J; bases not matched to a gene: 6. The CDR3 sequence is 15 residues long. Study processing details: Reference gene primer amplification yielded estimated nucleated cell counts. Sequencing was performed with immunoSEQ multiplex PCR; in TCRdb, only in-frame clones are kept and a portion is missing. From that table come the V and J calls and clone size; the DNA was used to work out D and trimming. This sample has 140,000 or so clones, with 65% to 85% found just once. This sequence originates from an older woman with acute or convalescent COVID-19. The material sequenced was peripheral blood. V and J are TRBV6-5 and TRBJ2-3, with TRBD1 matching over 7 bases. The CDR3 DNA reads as TGTGCCAGCAGTCCTCGACAGGGACGCACAGATACGCAGTATTTT. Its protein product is CASSPRQGRTDTQYF.